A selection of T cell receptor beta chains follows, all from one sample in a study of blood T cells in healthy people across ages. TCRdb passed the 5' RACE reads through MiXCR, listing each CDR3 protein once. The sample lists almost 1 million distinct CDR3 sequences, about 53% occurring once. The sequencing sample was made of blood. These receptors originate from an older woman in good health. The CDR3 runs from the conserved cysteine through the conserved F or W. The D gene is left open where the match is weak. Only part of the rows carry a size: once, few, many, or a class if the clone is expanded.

CASTGMASQETQYF TGTGCCAGCACCGGCATGGCGTCCCAAGAGACCCAGTACTTC NA 14 NA TRBJ2-5 TRBV7-8
CASSLFSRDRGNEQFF TGCGCCAGCAGCTTGTTTTCTAGGGACAGGGGCAATGAGCAGTTCTTC few 16 TRBD1 TRBJ2-1 TRBV5-1
CASSRSGGSSYNEQFF TGTGCCAGCAGCCGAAGCGGGGGAAGCTCCTACAATGAGCAGTTCTTC once 16 TRBD2 TRBJ2-1 TRBV12-3/TRBV12-4
CSATVLGTSSYNEQFF TGCAGTGCTACCGTTTTAGGGACAAGCTCCTACAATGAGCAGTTCTTC NA 16 NA TRBJ2-1 TRBV20-1
CASSWRWPGKAEAFF TGTGCCAGCAGCTGGCGTTGGCCGGGCAAGGCTGAAGCTTTCTTT NA 15 NA TRBJ1-1 TRBV7-2
CSARDLRDSYEQYF TGCAGTGCTAGAGATCTGAGGGACTCCTACGAGCAGTACTTC NA 14 NA TRBJ2-7 TRBV20-1
CASGRTSGSGETQYF TGTGCCAGCGGCCGGACTAGCGGGAGCGGGGAGACCCAGTACTTC NA 15 TRBD2 TRBJ2-5 TRBV12-3/TRBV12-4
CASSSSGNHEQYF TGTGCCAGCAGCTCGTCGGGGAATCACGAGCAGTACTTC NA 13 NA TRBJ2-7 TRBV11-3
CASSYHNSGPYEQYF TGTGCCAGCAGTTACCATAATAGCGGTCCCTACGAGCAGTACTTC once 15 NA TRBJ2-7 TRBV6-5
CSAISGLAGVLYNEQFF TGCAGTGCTATATCCGGACTAGCGGGAGTTCTCTACAATGAGCAGTTCTTC few 17 TRBD2 TRBJ2-1 TRBV20-1
CSARDFGRGGNYGYTF TGCAGTGCTAGAGATTTCGGGAGAGGGGGCAACTATGGCTACACCTTC many 16 TRBD1 TRBJ1-2 TRBV20-1
CSARTVFSYEQYF TGCAGTGCCCGGACAGTCTTCTCCTACGAGCAGTACTTC NA 13 NA TRBJ2-7 TRBV20-1
CASSQGLTVTGASYEQYF TGCGCCAGCAGCCAGGGTTTAACGGTTACAGGGGCCTCCTATGAGCAGTACTTC once 18 TRBD1 TRBJ2-7 TRBV4-1
CASSFGGAVDTQYF TGTGCCAGCAGCTTCGGGGGAGCGGTAGATACGCAGTATTTT few 14 NA TRBJ2-3 TRBV5-6
CASSLVTGGRNEQFF TGTGCCAGCAGTTTAGTGACAGGGGGCAGGAATGAGCAGTTCTTC NA 15 TRBD1 TRBJ2-1 TRBV12-3/TRBV12-4
CASSVGDGGGEQFF TGTGCCAGCAGCGTAGGCGATGGGGGCGGGGAGCAGTTCTTT NA 14 NA TRBJ2-1 TRBV9
CSATTYSAYNEQFF TGCAGTGCCACCACATACTCGGCCTACAATGAGCAGTTCTTC few 14 NA TRBJ2-1 TRBV20-1
CASSDSGGQYF TGTGCCAGCAGTGATTCTGGTGGGCAGTATTTT NA 11 NA TRBJ2-3 TRBV2
CASSRGPSEQYF TGTGCCAGCAGCCGGGGACCCTCCGAGCAGTACTTC few 12 NA TRBJ2-7 TRBV6-2/TRBV6-3
CASSSIGTRINEQFF TGTGCCAGCAGTAGTATTGGGACTAGGATTAATGAGCAGTTCTTC few 15 TRBD2 TRBJ2-1 TRBV7-8
CSARGPSGGAEEQFF TGCAGTGCTAGAGGCCCCAGCGGGGGGGCAGAGGAGCAGTTCTTC NA 15 TRBD2 TRBJ2-1 TRBV20-1
CASSQMTGGMETQYF TGCGCCAGCAGCCAAATGACAGGGGGCATGGAGACCCAGTACTTC few 15 TRBD1 TRBJ2-5 TRBV4-1
CASTARGYEQYF TGTGCCAGCACCGCAAGGGGTTACGAGCAGTACTTC NA 12 NA TRBJ2-7 TRBV28
CASSLTGGSDSPLHF TGTGCCAGCAGCTTAACGGGGGGGTCGGATTCACCCCTCCACTTT few 15 NA TRBJ1-6 TRBV7-3
CATSSWTGGVNQPQHF TGTGCCACCAGCAGTTGGACAGGGGGAGTCAATCAGCCCCAGCATTTT NA 16 TRBD1 TRBJ1-5 TRBV15
CAGSGGIGETQYF TGTGCCGGCAGTGGGGGGATAGGGGAGACCCAGTACTTC NA 13 NA TRBJ2-5 TRBV2
CSAALATSSYEQYF TGCAGTGCTGCTCTAGCGACCAGCTCCTACGAGCAGTACTTC NA 14 NA TRBJ2-7 TRBV20-1
CATHHRGEQYF TGTGCCACCCATCACCGGGGCGAGCAGTACTTC few 11 NA TRBJ2-7 TRBV6-5
CASSQVTGIFTDTQYF TGTGCCAGCAGCCAAGTAACAGGGATTTTCACAGATACGCAGTATTTT few 16 NA TRBJ2-3 TRBV3-1
CASSLAGTNSNQPQHF TGTGCCAGCAGCTTAGCCGGGACGAATAGCAATCAGCCCCAGCATTTT NA 16 NA TRBJ1-5 TRBV7-2
CASSFSVGLDEQYF TGTGCCAGCAGCTTCTCGGTGGGTCTGGACGAGCAGTACTTC NA 14 NA TRBJ2-7 TRBV7-2
CASSFPRQGWEETQYF TGTGCCAGCAGCTTCCCCCGACAGGGGTGGGAAGAGACCCAGTACTTC NA 16 TRBD1 TRBJ2-5 TRBV7-9
CAIKGPSGSSYEQYF TGTGCCATTAAGGGACCGAGCGGTTCCTCCTACGAGCAGTACTTC NA 15 NA TRBJ2-7 TRBV10-3
CASSLASGIAGSYEQYF TGTGCCAGCAGCTTAGCATCCGGCATTGCGGGATCCTACGAGCAGTACTTC NA 17 NA TRBJ2-7 TRBV11-1
CARLQGLFTGELFF TGTGCCAGACTACAGGGACTCTTCACCGGGGAGCTGTTTTTT NA 14 NA TRBJ2-2 TRBV21-1
CASSPDAIARNNEQFF TGTGCCAGCAGCCCGGACGCAATAGCTCGAAACAATGAGCAGTTCTTC few 16 NA TRBJ2-1 TRBV4-2
CASSPETRGGKYF TGTGCCAGCAGCCCTGAGACCCGGGGCGGGAAGTATTTT NA 13 NA TRBJ2-3 TRBV7-2
CSAREGWGYTF TGCAGTGCTAGAGAGGGGTGGGGCTACACCTTC NA 11 NA TRBJ1-2 TRBV20-1
CATSRDSPYEQYF TGTGCCACCAGCCGGGACAGCCCCTACGAGCAGTACTTC NA 13 TRBD1 TRBJ2-7 TRBV15
CASSQDLGGRAWTDTQYF TGTGCCAGCAGCCAAGATCTAGGGGGGAGGGCCTGGACAGATACGCAGTATTTT few 18 NA TRBJ2-3 TRBV4-2
CASSSQGYNEQYF TGTGCCAGCAGTTCTCAGGGATACAATGAGCAGTACTTC NA 13 NA TRBJ2-7 TRBV28
CAISIFLGVGEQYF TGTGCCATCAGCATCTTCCTGGGAGTGGGCGAGCAGTACTTC NA 14 NA TRBJ2-7 TRBV10-3
CAWSIGNNQPQHF TGTGCCTGGAGTATCGGAAACAATCAGCCCCAGCATTTT NA 13 NA TRBJ1-5 TRBV30
CASSGGVGSYGQYF TGTGCCAGCTCAGGAGGAGTAGGGTCCTACGGTCAGTACTTC NA 14 NA TRBJ2-5 TRBV18
CASRAGTGSSKNIQYF TGTGCCAGCAGAGCCGGGACAGGGTCTTCCAAAAACATTCAGTACTTC few 16 TRBD1 TRBJ2-4 TRBV28
CASSLRGSAGADTQYF TGTGCCAGCAGCTTACGCGGGAGTGCCGGGGCAGATACGCAGTATTTT few 16 TRBD2 TRBJ2-3 TRBV4-2
CASTDRGPIGTQYF TGTGCCAGCACCGACCGGGGACCAATCGGGACCCAGTACTTC once 14 NA TRBJ2-5 TRBV6-5
CASSSGTMQETQYF TGTGCCAGCAGCTCCGGGACGATGCAAGAGACCCAGTACTTC few 14 NA TRBJ2-5 TRBV5-4
CASSYIPLGLAGSHGYNEQFF TGTGCCAGCAGCTACATCCCCCTTGGACTAGCGGGATCCCACGGATACAATGAGCAGTTCTTC NA 21 TRBD2 TRBJ2-1 TRBV11-1
CASRRHRGRDMQYF TGTGCCAGCAGGAGACACAGGGGGAGGGATATGCAGTATTTT NA 14 NA TRBJ2-3 TRBV6-2/TRBV6-3
CASSTSTDTQYF TGTGCCAGCTCAACTAGCACAGATACGCAGTATTTT many 12 NA TRBJ2-3 TRBV18
CASSFGWRQFF TGTGCCAGCAGTTTTGGGTGGCGCCAGTTCTTC NA 11 NA TRBJ2-1 TRBV12-3/TRBV12-4
CASRRIQGGLNEKLFF TGTGCCAGCAGACGAATCCAGGGGGGCCTTAATGAAAAACTGTTTTTT few 16 TRBD1 TRBJ1-4 TRBV12-3/TRBV12-4
CASSLGLANYEQYF TGTGCCAGCAGTTTGGGACTAGCGAACTACGAGCAGTACTTC many 14 TRBD2 TRBJ2-7 TRBV12-3/TRBV12-4
CAWSSDNEQFF TGTGCCTGGAGTTCCGACAATGAGCAGTTCTTC once 11 NA TRBJ2-1 TRBV30